Below, 9 T cell receptor beta chains from the same sample are listed, as sequenced in a study of a mutant IDH1 vaccine in newly diagnosed glioma. Time point specified: week 23, last vaccination. One vaccine dose held 300 ug of mutant IDH1 20-mer peptide and came with topical imiquimod. Sequencing used immunoSEQ multiplex PCR; TCRdb keeps in-frame clones, though not all of them. The sample yields around 85,000 clones, roughly 85% seen once. Antigens of these TCRs are unknown. Sequenced material: PBMCs, taken from a glioma patient whose treatment included an IDH1 peptide vaccine. Receptors originate from a man aged 25-45 years with glioma. Some clones in this sample may be carry-over from other donors' samples.

This rearrangement joins TRBV7-9 to TRBJ2-2, with D unresolved. The CDR3 has 15 amino acids. Germline V gives CDR1 SEHNR, CDR2 FQNEAQ (reference sequence). V was clipped by 3 bases and J by 6 bases, with 14 bases between them. CDR3 sequence (DNA): TGTGCCAGCAGCTTTCCGACCCCTAATCCCGGGGAGCTGTTTTTT. This gives the protein CASSFPTPNPGELFF.

The chain combines TRBV18 with TRBJ2-6; D possibly matches TRBD1 or TRBD2 (7 bases each). Trimming left V 1 base short and J 8 bases short, with 12 bases between. The CDR3 spans 15 residues. The V gene's germline CDR1 is KGHSH and CDR2 LQKENI. CDR3 nucleotide sequence: TGTGCCAGCTCACCACGACAGGGAGGGACCAACGTCCTGACTTTC. Translation gives CASSPRQGGTNVLTF. The whole variable domain, remainder taken from reference TRBV18 and TRBJ2-6, is NAGVMQNPRHLVRRRGQEARLRCSPMKGHSHVYWYRQLPEEGLKFMVYLQKENIIDESGMPKERFSAEFPKEGPSILRIQQVVRGDSAAYFCASSPRQGGTNVLTFGAGSRLTVL.

This rearrangement joins TRBV7-9 to TRBJ1-1; 7 nucleotides agree with TRBD1. V shed 5 bases and J 2 bases; nucleotides not matched to a gene: 8. The length of the CDR3 is 15 residues. Germline CDR1 is SEHNR and CDR2 is FQNEAQ (reference sequence). The CDR3 is CASSLRTGLNTEAFF. The CDR3 DNA reads TGTGCCAGCAGCCTCCGGACAGGTCTTAACACTGAAGCTTTCTTT.

This chain joins TRBV9 and TRBJ2-7; D is uncertain. CDR3 length: 10 residues. Per germline, CDR1 SGDLS and CDR2 YYNGEE. Deletions cut 2 bases from V and 11 bases from J, with 8 bases between. Here the CDR3 DNA reads TGTGCCAGCAGCGTTAGGGTCAAGTACTTC. Protein product: CASSVRVKYF. Supplemented by reference TRBV9 and TRBJ2-7, the full variable domain reads DSGVTQTPKHLITATGQRVTLRCSPRSGDLSVYWYQQSLDQGLQFLIQYYNGEERAKGNILERFSAQQFPDLHSELNLSSLELGDSALYFCASSVRVKYFGPGTRLTVT.

This clone has more than one count but fewer than ten. The rearrangement links TRBV4-3 to TRBJ1-4; tentative D call: TRBD1 (6 bases). The V end was cut by 4 bases, the J end by 7 bases, with 13 bases between. The CDR3 is made up of 14 amino acids. The germline CDR1 and CDR2 sequences are LGHNA and YSLEER. The CDR3 sequence: CASSLIQGGEKLFF. DNA of the CDR3: TGCGCCAGCAGCCTCATACAGGGAGGTGAAAAACTGTTTTTT.

V gene TRBV5-1 combines with J gene TRBJ1-1; 10 bases map to TRBD1. This CDR3 has 16 residues. Losses at the gene ends were 3 bases for V and 5 bases for J; bases not matched to a gene: 10. In germline, CDR1 is SGHRS, CDR2 YFSETQ. The CDR3 DNA reads TGCGCCAGCAGCTCGGGACAGGGGCAGGGGGAAACTGAAGCTTTCTTT. Its translation is CASSSGQGQGETEAFF.

CDR3 sequence (DNA): TGCGCCAGCAGCCAAGATCTCGTAAGGACAGGGGGAAAAGAGACCCAGTACTTC. It encodes CASSQDLVRTGGKETQYF. The chain recombines TRBV4-1 with TRBJ2-5, with 10 bases matching TRBD1. The V gene end was trimmed by 0 bases and the J gene end by 3 bases; junction bases not matched to a gene: 10. In germline, CDR1 is MGHRA, CDR2 YSYEKL. The CDR3 covers 18 residues.

The chain uses TRBV7-2 and TRBJ1-1; D is unclear. This CDR3 is built from 14 residues. CDR1 and CDR2 from the germline V gene are SGHTA and FQGNSA. Trimming pared 3 bases from V and 5 bases from J, leaving 13 bases between. For the CDR3, the DNA is TGTGCCAGCAGCTTTACGGGCGAGTCGACTGAAGCTTTCTTT. It is translated as CASSFTGESTEAFF.

The gene calls are TRBV9 and TRBJ2-5; 9 bases are shared with TRBD2. Germline V lookup: CDR1 SGDLS, CDR2 YYNGEE. The CDR3 spans 16 residues. V trimming: 0 bases; J trimming: 5 bases; junction bases outside the gene matches: 8. The CDR3 DNA is TGTGCCAGCAGCGTAGTTCCTAGCGGGGCTCTGGAGACCCAGTACTTC. This codes for CASSVVPSGALETQYF.